What follows are 9 T cell receptor beta chains derived from one specimen sequenced in a study of metastatic and nonmetastatic thyroid tumors. Until they underwent thyroid surgery, no patient had received any treatment. TCRdb reprocessed the PCR reads using MiXCR. The table shows tens of thousands of clones, with about 18% occurring only once. The source material was blood. These receptors were collected from a female donor with papillary thyroid cancer or a benign thyroid nodule (not recorded which). Some clones in this sample may be carry-over from other donors' samples.

This clone was found many times. The chain couples TRBV18 to TRBJ1-4, with 7 bases fitting TRBD1. Germline assignment: CDR1 KGHSH and CDR2 LQKENI. The V segment lost 3 bases and the J segment 2 bases; nucleotides outside the gene matches: 6. CDR3 size: 16 residues. CDR3 region: CASSPLPGQTNEKLFF. In DNA, the CDR3 is TGTGCCAGCTCACCTTTACCGGGACAGACTAATGAAAAACTGTTTTTT.

There are a few counts of this clone. The V and J genes are TRBV6-4 and TRBJ1-2; D possibly corresponds to TRBD1 (5 bases). V gave up 4 bases and J gave up 4 bases, with 16 bases separating them. The CDR3 covers 15 residues. Per the germline V gene, CDR1 is MRHNA and CDR2 is SNTAGT. CDR3 in DNA: TGTGCCAGCAGTGCCGCCGGGGGGGACGCCTATGGCTACACCTTC. This sequence encodes CASSAAGGDAYGYTF.

This chain links TRBV18 with TRBJ2-5; 7 bases agree with TRBD2. CDR1 and CDR2 from the germline V gene are KGHSH and LQKENI. Unmatched junction bases numbered 8, after V lost 5 bases and J lost 2 bases. The CDR3 consists of 15 residues. The CDR3 nucleotides are TGTGCCAGCTCATACGGCGGGGGACGACAAGAGACCCAGTACTTC. Its protein is CASSYGGGRQETQYF.

The chain combines TRBV5-1 with TRBJ1-1; D is possibly TRBD1 (5 bases). The CDR3 contains 15 residues. Germline values: CDR1 SGHRS, CDR2 YFSETQ. Trimming removed 1 base from V and 0 bases from J, with 10 bases in between. The chain's CDR3 is CASSLPGPLNTEAFF. CDR3 sequence (DNA): TGCGCCAGCAGCTTGCCAGGGCCCTTGAACACTGAAGCTTTCTTT.

The sample holds many counts of this clone. The chain joins TRBV18 to TRBJ2-7; D is ambiguous. Germline assignment: CDR1 KGHSH and CDR2 LQKENI. This CDR3 is built from 16 residues. Trimming removed 5 bases from V and 2 bases from J, with 19 bases in between. CDR3 protein: CASSVSLTALTYEQYF. CDR3 sequence (DNA): TGTGCCAGCTCAGTCTCCTTGACGGCCTTAACCTACGAGCAGTACTTC.

There are many counts of this clone. The rearrangement joins TRBV9 to TRBJ2-7, with D unresolved. V was shortened by 3 bases and J by 0 bases, with 19 bases between the two germline ends. The germline V gene has CDR1 SGDLS and CDR2 YYNGEE. CDR3 length: 17 amino acids. The CDR3 DNA reads TGTGCCAGCAGCGGACTGCCCGGTCGCGCCGACTCCTACGAGCAGTACTTC. Amino acid sequence: CASSGLPGRADSYEQYF.

This clone was counted many times. The chain has TRBV24-1 and TRBJ2-5; D is possibly TRBD1 (6 bases). CDR3 size: 15 residues. CDR1 KGHDR and CDR2 SFDVKD come from the germline V gene. V lost 2 bases and J lost 2, with 11 bases in between. The CDR3 spells CATSDYQGSQETQYF. As DNA, the CDR3 is TGTGCCACCAGTGATTATCAGGGGAGTCAAGAGACCCAGTACTTC.

The table lists this clone with many counts. This chain joins TRBV28 and TRBJ2-5, with D perhaps TRBD1 (6 bases). The ends were cut back, 2 bases at V and 5 bases at J, with 15 bases in the middle. The germline V gene has CDR1 MDHEN and CDR2 SYDVKM. The CDR3 extends over 15 amino acids. CDR3 sequence reads: CASSLPTGNSETQYF. CDR3 DNA: TGTGCCAGCAGTTTACCTACAGGGAACTCGGAGACCCAGTACTTC. Combining the CDR3 with reference TRBV28 and TRBJ2-5 gives the whole variable domain DVKVTQSSRYLVKRTGEKVFLECVQDMDHENMFWYRQDPGLGLRLIYFSYDVKMKEKGDIPEGYSVSREKKERFSLILESASTNQTSMYLCASSLPTGNSETQYFGPGTRLLVL.

This clone was recorded many times. The chain links TRBV12-3 or TRBV12-4 to TRBJ2-2, with 9 bases identical to TRBD2. The CDR3 loop spans 16 amino acids. V lost 2 bases, J lost 6 bases, and 7 bases stayed unmatched. CDR3 region: CASSLSGGRGAGELFF. The CDR3 region has the DNA TGTGCCAGCAGTTTATCGGGCGGGAGGGGGGCCGGGGAGCTGTTTTTT.